The present T cell receptor (beta chain) was sequenced within a study of PD-L1 blockade in urothelial cancer. The wider study: From about 2014, patients received atezolizumab, given as 1,200 mg intravenously every 3 weeks. Blood was subjected to analysis at 3 weeks (second dose) and 6 weeks following treatment start. The median number of T cells present in blood samples was about 130,000.

Time point defined: peripheral blood 6 weeks after treatment start. This CDR3 has 14 amino acids. The V and J ends lost 1 base and 2 bases, in that order; junction bases with no gene match: 2. Germline V gene lookup returns CDR1 MGHDK and CDR2 SYGVNS. TCR analog templates of synthetic origin were spiked into each PCR. Libraries were prepared by immunoSEQ multiplex PCR; TCRdb keeps only in-frame clonotypes and omits some of them. Of about 130,000 clones in the sample, around 88% were seen once. This TCR derives from a man aged 50-59 years with urothelial cancer. Material: PBMCs, obtained around atezolizumab (anti-PD-L1) treatment. The rearrangement uses TRBV25-1 and TRBJ2-7, with 7 bases aligning to TRBD1. The CDR3 bases are TGTGCCAGCAGTGAATCCCAGGGGGCCTACGAGCAGTACTTC. Protein sequence: CASSESQGAYEQYF.